These 28 T cell receptor beta chains were sequenced from one sample in a study of CD8+ T cells in alopecia areata. RNA was isolated and reverse transcribed to cDNA, the sequencing template. Profiled with immunoSEQ multiplex PCR; TCRdb holds only in-frame clones, not every one. Among about 190,000 clones, 55% to 70% were seen once, and the ten largest hold over 0.55%. Noted treatment: oral pan-JAK inhibitor, 5-10 mg twice daily. Sequences were derived from CD4+ T cells sorted from blood, sampled at week 4, from a patient treated with tofacitinib. The source of these receptors is a human donor with alopecia areata.

The chain uses TRBV30 and TRBJ2-1; 10 bases match TRBD1. This CDR3 has 14 residues. The ends lost 5 bases at V and 2 bases at J; junction bases unmatched: 3. Germline V gene data show CDR1 as GTSNPN and CDR2 as SVGIG (reference sequence). For the CDR3, the DNA is TGTGCCTGGGCCGGGACAGGGGCCTACAATGAGCAGTTCTTC. Residues: CAWAGTGAYNEQFF. The variable domain in full, with the rest retrieved from reference TRBV30 and TRBJ2-1, is SQTIHQWPATLVQPVGSPLSLECTVEGTSNPNLYWYRQAAGRGLQLLFYSVGIGQISSEVPQNLSASRPQDRQFILSSKKLLLSDSGFYLCAWAGTGAYNEQFFGPGTRLTVL.

V and J are TRBV4-3 and TRBJ1-2; 7 nucleotides agree with TRBD1. Germline V CDR1 and CDR2: LGHNA, YSLEER. The ends lost 0 bases at V and 8 bases at J; junction bases unmatched: 9. The CDR3 sequence is 15 residues long. The CDR3 region has the DNA TGCGCCAGCAGCCAAGAAGGGGGCGCCTCGTCGGGCTACACCTTC. Protein product: CASSQEGGASSGYTF.

Worth noting for this clone: The junction departs from the called germline gene at one end, perhaps through a read error. V usage is TRBV11-2 and J usage is TRBJ1-5; D remains unclear. The germline CDR1 and CDR2 sequences are SGHAT and FQNNGV. The CDR3 length is 15 residues. The CDR3 region has the DNA TGTGCTAGCAGCTTGAACACCAATAGCAATCAGCCCCAGCATTTT. It specifies CASSLNTNSNQPQHF.

The rearrangement joins TRBV29-1 to TRBJ1-1, with D tentatively TRBD1 (6 bases). V shed 6 bases and J shed 4 bases, with 15 bases lying between them. The CDR3 has 13 residues. The germline V gene has CDR1 SQVTM and CDR2 ANQGSEA. Here the CDR3 DNA reads TGCAGCGTGGGGCGGGGGGCCGTCACTGAAGCTTTCTTT. Translating it yields CSVGRGAVTEAFF. Looking up the rest from reference TRBV29-1 and TRBJ1-1 gives the full variable domain: SAVISQKPSRDICQRGTSLTIQCQVDSQVTMMFWYRQQPGQSLTLIATANQGSEATYESGFVIDKFPISRPNLTFSTLTVSNMSPEDSSIYLCSVGRGAVTEAFFGQGTRLTVV.

This clone was detected only a few times. V usage is TRBV4-1 and J usage is TRBJ2-5, with D perhaps assigned TRBD1 or TRBD2 (5 bases each). The CDR3 sequence is 15 residues long. V lost 2 bases to trimming and J lost 5 bases, with 15 bases between them. Germline-derived CDR1 and CDR2 are MGHRA and YSYEKL. DNA for the CDR3: TGCGCCAGCAGCCAAACAGAGGGGTTCGGGGAGACCCAGTACTTC. Translating it yields CASSQTEGFGETQYF.

This chain joins TRBV6-6 and TRBJ1-1; no clear D. The germline V gene has CDR1 MNHNY and CDR2 SVGAGI (reference sequence). The length of the CDR3 is 13 residues. Trimming shortened V by 6 bases and J by 6 bases, and 14 bases separated the two germline ends. The CDR3 here is CASSLGVVAEAFF. In nucleotides, the CDR3 is TGTGCCAGCAGCCTGGGAGTGGTCGCTGAAGCTTTCTTT.

CDR3 nucleotides: TGTGCCGCAAGGGAACAGGGGAGGGGTGGCTACACCTTC. Its protein product is CAAREQGRGGYTF. The rearrangement links TRBV28 to TRBJ1-2; 7 bases match TRBD1. Germline V gene data show CDR1 as MDHEN and CDR2 as SYDVKM. V lost 11 bases, J lost 7 bases, and 13 bases stayed unmatched. The CDR3 length is 13 residues.

This clone was seen a handful of times. This chain links TRBV29-1 with TRBJ2-1; TRBD1 might be the D (5 bases). The CDR3 spans 16 residues. Germline loops: CDR1 SQVTM, CDR2 ANQGSEA. The V and J ends lost 4 bases and 5 bases respectively, with 21 bases between them. CDR3 sequence (DNA): TGCAGCGTTGTTTCCGCGACAACCAGGGCCCACAATGAGCAGTTCTTC. Residues: CSVVSATTRAHNEQFF.

The chain uses TRBV2 and TRBJ1-1, with TRBD1 matching over 10 bases. Germline trimming cut 6 bases from V and 2 bases from J; bases unmatched to any gene: 3. This CDR3 spans 14 amino acids. CDR1 SNHLY and CDR2 FYNNEI come from the germline V gene. The CDR3 DNA sequence: TGTGCCAGCAGGGGGGACAGGGGAAACACTGAAGCTTTCTTT. This sequence encodes CASRGDRGNTEAFF.

The rearrangement uses TRBV19 and TRBJ2-1, with a possible D match to TRBD1 (6 bases). The CDR3 contains 12 residues. CDR1 is LNHDA and CDR2 is SQIVND in the germline V gene (reference sequence). The ends were cut back, 6 bases at V and 10 bases at J, with 13 bases in the middle. The CDR3 loop reads CASSKTGWEQFF. CDR3 coding DNA: TGTGCCAGTAGCAAGACAGGCTGGGAGCAGTTCTTC.

The CDR3 region is CASSVATLTGELFF. The CDR3 DNA reads TGCGCCAGCAGCGTTGCGACTCTCACCGGGGAGCTGTTTTTT. The V call is TRBV5-1, the J call TRBJ2-2; no clear D gene. This CDR3 is built from 14 residues. The germline V gene encodes CDR1 SGHRS and CDR2 YFSETQ. V lost 4 bases and J lost 4, with 11 bases in between.

J is TRBJ1-1 and V is TRBV28; D is unresolved. CDR3 length: 11 amino acids. Germline V gene lookup returns CDR1 MDHEN and CDR2 SYDVKM. The V end lost 3 bases, the J end lost 9 bases, and 8 bases lay between the germline ends. DNA for the CDR3: TGTGCCAGCAGTTTTTCGTTTAAAGCTTTCTTT. It encodes CASSFSFKAFF.

The chain joins TRBV29-1 to TRBJ2-1, with unresolved D. With 6 bases removed from V and 7 bases from J, the gap between germline ends came to 10 bases. Germline values: CDR1 SQVTM, CDR2 ANQGSEA. This CDR3 contains 11 residues. The CDR3 bases are TGCAGCGTAGCACAGAAAAATGAGCAGTTCTTC. This sequence encodes CSVAQKNEQFF.

The genes are TRBV15 and TRBJ2-1; 7 nucleotides match TRBD2. CDR1 and CDR2 (germline): LNHNV, YYDKDF (reference sequence). V lost 0 bases and J lost 10; bases outside the gene matches: 12. The CDR3 has 16 amino acids. DNA for the CDR3: TGTGCCACCAGCAGAGATGCGGCTAGCGGCACGCAGGAGCAGTTCTTC. Amino acids: CATSRDAASGTQEQFF. Full variable domain (rest looked up from reference TRBV15 and TRBJ2-1): DAMVIQNPRYQVTQFGKPVTLSCSQTLNHNVMYWYQQKSSQAPKLLFHYYDKDFNNEADTPDNFQSRRPNTSFCFLDIRSPGLGDTAMYLCATSRDAASGTQEQFFGPGTRLTVL.

Comment on this clone: This sample includes further DNA sequences coding for the same CDR3. DNA of the CDR3: TGCAGCGTCCGCGGGACGGGTAGCAATCAGCCCCAGCATTTT. Translation gives CSVRGTGSNQPQHF. The V and J genes are TRBV29-1 and TRBJ1-5, with a weak D call TRBD1 (5 bases). CDR3 size: 14 residues. From germline, CDR1 is SQVTM and CDR2 ANQGSEA. The germline V and J ends were trimmed by 6 bases and 0 bases, with 12 bases remaining between them. Using reference TRBV29-1 and TRBJ1-5 for the parts outside the CDR3, the full variable domain is SAVISQKPSRDICQRGTSLTIQCQVDSQVTMMFWYRQQPGQSLTLIATANQGSEATYESGFVIDKFPISRPNLTFSTLTVSNMSPEDSSIYLCSVRGTGSNQPQHFGDGTRLSIL.

This CDR3 reads CASTTGSGNTIYF. The CDR3 coding sequence is TGTGCCAGCACCACAGGTTCTGGAAACACCATATATTTT. This chain connects TRBV28 to TRBJ1-3, with D possibly being TRBD1 (5 bases). The CDR3 is 13 residues long. Germline V gives CDR1 MDHEN, CDR2 SYDVKM. The V and J ends lost 7 bases and 1 base respectively, with 8 bases between them.

The chain has TRBV30 and TRBJ1-1, with TRBD1 matching 7 bases. CDR3 length equals 13 residues. CDR1 GTSNPN and CDR2 SVGIG come from the germline V gene (reference sequence). Trimming at V came to 0 bases and at J to 5 bases, leaving 3 bases not matched to a gene. CDR3 nucleotide sequence: TGTGCCTGGAGTGTCGGCAGGGGGACTGAAGCTTTCTTT. This translates into CAWSVGRGTEAFF. The whole variable domain, filled in from reference TRBV30 and TRBJ1-1, reads SQTIHQWPATLVQPVGSPLSLECTVEGTSNPNLYWYRQAAGRGLQLLFYSVGIGQISSEVPQNLSASRPQDRQFILSSKKLLLSDSGFYLCAWSVGRGTEAFFGQGTRLTVV.

CDR3 amino acids: CSVGLGRTAGELFF. The DNA of the CDR3 is TGCAGCGTTGGCTTGGGCAGGACGGCCGGGGAGCTGTTTTTT. The chain combines TRBV29-1 with TRBJ2-2; the D is unclear. Germline V CDR1 and CDR2: SQVTM, ANQGSEA. The CDR3 loop spans 14 amino acids. V dropped 4 bases and J dropped 6 bases, with 15 bases sitting between them.

The genes are TRBV30 and TRBJ2-7; D remains ambiguous. V was cut by 2 bases and J by 0 bases, with 11 bases left in between. The CDR3 sequence is 14 residues long. Germline CDR1 is GTSNPN and CDR2 is SVGIG (reference sequence). Here the CDR3 reads CAWSSGASSYEQYF. CDR3 bases: TGTGCCTGGAGTTCCGGCGCCAGCTCCTACGAGCAGTACTTC.

This clone was found a few times. The chain has TRBV7-3 and TRBJ1-5; 9 nucleotides line up with TRBD1. With V trimmed by 4 bases and J by 7 bases, 14 bases remained unmatched. CDR3 length equals 17 residues. The germline CDR1 and CDR2 sequences are SGHTA and FQGTGA. CDR3 sequence reads: CASSWSAGDRVNQPQHF. DNA of the CDR3: TGTGCCAGCAGCTGGAGCGCCGGGGACAGGGTGAACCAGCCCCAGCATTTT.

This chain links TRBV7-3 with TRBJ2-6; TRBD1 matches at 7 bases. The germline CDR1 and CDR2 sequences are SGHTA and FQGTGA. This CDR3 region has 14 residues. V was pared by 8 bases and J by 0 bases, with 1 base of the junction left unmatched. Here the CDR3 DNA reads TGTGCCAGCGCAGGGGGCTCTGGGGCCAACGTCCTGACTTTC. Protein sequence: CASAGGSGANVLTF.

This chain connects TRBV11-2 to TRBJ2-1, with TRBD2 identical over 8 bases. With V trimmed by 1 base and J by 9 bases, 5 bases remained unmatched. This CDR3 is built from 14 residues. Per the germline V gene, CDR1 is SGHAT and CDR2 is FQNNGV. The CDR3 reads CASSLAGGPSEQFF. The CDR3 DNA reads as TGTGCCAGCAGCTTAGCGGGAGGGCCGAGTGAGCAGTTCTTC.

This chain connects TRBV29-1 to TRBJ1-2, with D unresolved. V was trimmed by 3 bases and J by 4 bases, leaving 12 bases between them. The CDR3 spans 13 residues. CDR1 and CDR2 (germline): SQVTM, ANQGSEA. CDR3 sequence: CSVDTVSGYGYTF. The DNA of the CDR3 is TGCAGCGTTGATACAGTTAGCGGCTATGGCTACACCTTC.

The table lists this clone with a few counts. The gene calls are TRBV29-1 and TRBJ1-5; 8 bases agree with TRBD1. The CDR3 is 13 residues long. Germline V gene sequence: CDR1 SQVTM, CDR2 ANQGSEA. The ends lost 4 bases at V and 7 bases at J; junction bases unmatched: 6. This chain's CDR3 is CSVVDRGDQPQHF. The CDR3 coding sequence is TGCAGCGTTGTCGACAGGGGAGACCAGCCCCAGCATTTT.

The chain recombines TRBV11-2 with TRBJ2-6; D gene uncertain. The CDR3 is 15 residues long. Trimming removed 3 bases at V and 0 bases at J, with 6 bases between. Germline CDR1 reads SGHAT; CDR2 reads FQNNGV. CDR3 residues: CASSFLSSGANVLTF. Here the CDR3 DNA reads TGTGCCAGCAGCTTTTTGAGCTCTGGGGCCAACGTCCTGACTTTC.

This chain uses TRBV30 with TRBJ1-5; 7 bases match TRBD1. CDR3 length: 14 amino acids. V shed 0 bases, J shed 4 bases, and the junction held 3 bases outside the gene matches. Germline lookup yields CDR1 GTSNPN and CDR2 SVGIG (reference sequence). CDR3 sequence reads: CAWSVGDRNQPQHF. Written as DNA, the CDR3 is TGTGCCTGGAGTGTTGGGGACAGAAATCAGCCCCAGCATTTT.

CDR3 in amino acids: CAISESRQYEQYF. DNA of the CDR3: TGTGCCATCAGTGAGTCTCGACAATACGAGCAGTACTTC. The chain is built from TRBV10-3 and TRBJ2-7; D gene uncertain. This CDR3 spans 13 amino acids. The V end lost 0 bases, the J end lost 4 bases, and 7 bases lay between the germline ends. Germline V gene sequence: CDR1 ENHRY, CDR2 SYGVKD.

The chain links TRBV5-1 to TRBJ2-1; maybe TRBD2 (6 bases). The V and J ends lost 3 bases and 3 bases respectively, with 19 bases between them. Germline values: CDR1 SGHRS, CDR2 YFSETQ. CDR3 length: 17 amino acids. CDR3 protein: CASSWILRRDHYNEQFF. Here the CDR3 DNA reads TGCGCCAGCAGCTGGATCCTCCGGCGGGATCACTACAATGAGCAGTTCTTC.